These 11 T cell receptor beta chains were all obtained from the same sample, sequenced in a study of cytomegalovirus exposure and HLA in healthy donors. PCR was performed using 60 Vbeta and 13 Jbeta primers. This table comes from immunoSEQ multiplex PCR, and its TCRdb copy is limited to in-frame clones, with some not included. This sample has 150,000 to 180,000 clones, with over 70% found just once. What was sequenced was PBMCs. These receptors all come from a man between 25 and 39 years old in good health and CMV-seropositive.

The chain has TRBV4-2 and TRBJ2-7, with 9 bases aligning to TRBD2. With V trimmed by 1 base and J by 7 bases, 8 bases remained unmatched. Germline loops: CDR1 LGHNA, CDR2 YNFKEQ. The CDR3 is 15 residues long. DNA for the CDR3: TGTGCCAGCAGCCAAGGACTAGCGGACTCTCGGGAGCAGTACTTC. Translated: CASSQGLADSREQYF.

This rearrangement joins TRBV5-1 to TRBJ2-7; 9 bases fit TRBD1. CDR3 length: 15 residues. J gave up 0 bases and V 3 bases, and 4 bases lay outside the gene matches. The germline CDR1 and CDR2 sequences are SGHRS and YFSETQ. CDR3 sequence reads: CASSWGTGSSYEQYF. The CDR3 DNA reads TGCGCCAGCAGCTGGGGGACAGGGAGCTCCTACGAGCAGTACTTC.

This chain connects TRBV5-6 to TRBJ2-3; TRBD2 agrees at 12 bases. In germline, CDR1 is SGHDT, CDR2 YYEEEE. The CDR3 totals 16 residues. Trimming at V came to 0 bases and at J to 5 bases, leaving 4 bases not matched to a gene. The CDR3: CASSLASGRAIDTQYF. The CDR3 DNA reads TGTGCCAGCAGCTTGGCTAGCGGGAGGGCAATAGATACGCAGTATTTT.

CDR3: CASSAGTGQETQYF. The CDR3 region has the DNA TGTGCCAGCAGTGCGGGGACAGGGCAAGAGACCCAGTACTTC. The chain links TRBV6-1 to TRBJ2-5; 9 bases line up with TRBD1. Per germline, CDR1 MNHNS and CDR2 SASEGT. The CDR3 extends over 14 amino acids. J was trimmed by 2 bases and V by 4 bases; bases with no gene match: 2.

The CDR3 here is CASSTQPGLNTQYF. CDR3 DNA sequence: TGTGCCAGCAGTACTCAACCGGGACTCAACACGCAGTATTTT. V is TRBV6-5 and J is TRBJ2-3; maybe TRBD2 (6 bases). Deletions cut 5 bases from V and 9 bases from J, with 18 bases between. The CDR3 contains 14 residues. CDR1 MNHEY and CDR2 SVGAGI come from the germline V gene.

The chain couples TRBV5-1 to TRBJ2-3, with TRBD1 matching 8 bases. The CDR3 is 16 amino acids. The junction had 7 bases not matched to a gene; V was cut back by 2 bases and J by 2 bases. Germline values: CDR1 SGHRS, CDR2 YFSETQ. CDR3 nucleotide sequence: TGCGCCAGCAGCTTCACTACGGGACAGGTCACAGATACGCAGTATTTT. This sequence encodes CASSFTTGQVTDTQYF.

There are a few counts of this clone. This chain's CDR3 is CASSGQGGTGELFF. The CDR3 DNA sequence: TGTGCCAGCAGTGGGCAGGGTGGCACCGGGGAGCTGTTTTTT. The chain uses TRBV2 and TRBJ2-2; D may be TRBD1 (5 bases). V gave up 4 bases and J gave up 4 bases, with 10 bases separating them. The CDR3 runs 14 residues. Looked up from germline, CDR1 is SNHLY and CDR2 is FYNNEI.

V and J are TRBV19 and TRBJ2-5, with 12 bases aligning to TRBD2. The germline V gene encodes CDR1 LNHDA and CDR2 SQIVND (reference sequence). Trimming removed 3 bases from V and 2 bases from J; junction bases left unmatched: 1. CDR3 length equals 15 residues. The chain's CDR3 is CASSIGLAGQETQYF. The CDR3, as DNA: TGTGCCAGTAGTATTGGACTAGCGGGACAAGAGACCCAGTACTTC.

Points on this clone: The junction shows a germline mismatch at one end, possibly a read error. The J gene is TRBJ2-7, the V gene TRBV7-9, with TRBD1 as a possible D gene (6 bases). This CDR3 has 14 amino acids. The germline V gene encodes CDR1 SEHNR and CDR2 FQNEAQ (reference sequence). The CDR3 sequence is CSSSLGQSPYEQYF. CDR3 sequence (DNA): TGTTCCAGCAGCTTAGGACAGAGTCCCTACGAGCAGTACTTC.

This chain links TRBV5-6 with TRBJ2-5, with TRBD1 identical over 7 bases. The J call could be wrong; TRBJ2-7 is a better fit for the DNA end. Per germline, CDR1 SGHDT and CDR2 YYEEEE. This CDR3 is 14 amino acids long. The CDR3 loop reads CASRVTGVVYEQYF. CDR3 nucleotide sequence: TGTGCCAGCAGGGTAACAGGGGTTGTCTACGAGCAGTACTTC.

Concerning this clone itself: This same CDR3 is encoded by further DNA sequences in the sample. The rearrangement uses TRBV7-9 and TRBJ2-5; tentative D call: TRBD1 (6 bases). CDR1 is SEHNR, CDR2 FQNEAQ, per germline (reference sequence). Trimming removed 5 bases at V and 5 bases at J, with 12 bases between. This CDR3 contains 13 residues. This chain's CDR3 is CASSPRGGETQYF. The CDR3 region has the DNA TGTGCCAGCAGCCCCAGGGGTGGGGAGACCCAGTACTTC.